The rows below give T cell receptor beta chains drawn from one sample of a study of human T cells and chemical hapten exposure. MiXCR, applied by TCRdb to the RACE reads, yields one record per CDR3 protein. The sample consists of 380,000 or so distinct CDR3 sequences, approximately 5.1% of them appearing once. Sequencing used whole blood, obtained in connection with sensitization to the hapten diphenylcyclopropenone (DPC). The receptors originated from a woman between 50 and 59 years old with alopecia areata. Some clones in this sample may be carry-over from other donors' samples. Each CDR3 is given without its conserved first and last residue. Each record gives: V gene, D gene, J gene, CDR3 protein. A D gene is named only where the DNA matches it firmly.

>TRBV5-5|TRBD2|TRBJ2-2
ASSLAGGRGTGELF
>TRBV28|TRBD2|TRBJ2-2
ASSFAGGNTGELF
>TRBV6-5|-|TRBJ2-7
ASKEEKYYYEQY
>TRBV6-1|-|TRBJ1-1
ASSEAWVNTEAF
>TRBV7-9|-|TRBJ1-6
ASSAGGKVSPLH
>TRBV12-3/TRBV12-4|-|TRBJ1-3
ASISDGNTIY
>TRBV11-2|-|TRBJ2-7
ASSLVGGKAYEQY
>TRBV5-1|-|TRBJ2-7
ASSFLGVEGEQY
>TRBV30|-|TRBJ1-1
AWLNRLGETEAF
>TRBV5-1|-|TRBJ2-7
ASSLEPRENEEQY
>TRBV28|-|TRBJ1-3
ASTIYRGQGNTIY
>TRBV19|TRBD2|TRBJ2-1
ASSIAQGLAGGRAEQF
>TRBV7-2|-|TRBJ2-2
ASSLAGRGVNTGELF
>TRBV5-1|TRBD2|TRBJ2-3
ASSLGGGLDTDTQY
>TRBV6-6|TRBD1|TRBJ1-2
ASSPTTGGLVYGYT
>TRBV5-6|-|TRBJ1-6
ASSGRMGYNSPLH
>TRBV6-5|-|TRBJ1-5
ASSPTRTIYQPQH
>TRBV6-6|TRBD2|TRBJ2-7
ASSESGRVLGYEQY
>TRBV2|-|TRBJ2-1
ASILDLSYNEQF
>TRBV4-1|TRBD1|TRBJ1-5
ASSHSTGDGQPQH
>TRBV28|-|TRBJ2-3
ASSLPLAGRDTQY
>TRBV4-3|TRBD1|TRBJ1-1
ASSKKGQGNTEAF
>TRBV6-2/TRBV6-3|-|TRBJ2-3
ASSSQPTDTQY
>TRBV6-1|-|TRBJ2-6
ASKEDISGANVLT
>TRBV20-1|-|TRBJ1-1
SAQDRRNTEAF
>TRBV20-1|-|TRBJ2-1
SATRDSYNEQF
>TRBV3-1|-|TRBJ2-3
ASSQNLEDTQY
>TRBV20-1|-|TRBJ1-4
SASLGFNEKLF
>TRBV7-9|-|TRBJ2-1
ASSSTTRLGGEQF
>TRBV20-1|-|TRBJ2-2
SAQRGGIGELF
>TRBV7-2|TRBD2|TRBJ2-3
ASSRNSGGVTDTQY
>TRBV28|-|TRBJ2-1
ASRPGLNEQF
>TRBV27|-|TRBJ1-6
ASSLNTNSPLH
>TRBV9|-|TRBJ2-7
ASSLAGREQY
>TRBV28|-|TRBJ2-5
ASSQYREETQY
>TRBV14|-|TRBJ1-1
ASSRPGRSLNTEAF
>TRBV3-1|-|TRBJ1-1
ASSQVDASSVAF
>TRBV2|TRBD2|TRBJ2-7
ASWGGYEQY
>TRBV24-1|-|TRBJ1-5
ATSDPARGNQPQH
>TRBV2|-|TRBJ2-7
ASLRGIPIYEQY
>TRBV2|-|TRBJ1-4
ASGAGVSNEKLF
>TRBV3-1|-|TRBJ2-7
ASSQLPYYEQY
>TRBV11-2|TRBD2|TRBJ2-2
ASSGASGELF
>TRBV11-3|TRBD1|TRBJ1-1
ASSLGQGEGSTEAF
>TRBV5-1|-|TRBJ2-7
ASSLGEGREQY
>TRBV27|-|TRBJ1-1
ASSPRVGAEAF
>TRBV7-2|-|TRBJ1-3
ASSLPQGGDGNTIY
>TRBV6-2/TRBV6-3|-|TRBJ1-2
ASSYSLRSSGYT